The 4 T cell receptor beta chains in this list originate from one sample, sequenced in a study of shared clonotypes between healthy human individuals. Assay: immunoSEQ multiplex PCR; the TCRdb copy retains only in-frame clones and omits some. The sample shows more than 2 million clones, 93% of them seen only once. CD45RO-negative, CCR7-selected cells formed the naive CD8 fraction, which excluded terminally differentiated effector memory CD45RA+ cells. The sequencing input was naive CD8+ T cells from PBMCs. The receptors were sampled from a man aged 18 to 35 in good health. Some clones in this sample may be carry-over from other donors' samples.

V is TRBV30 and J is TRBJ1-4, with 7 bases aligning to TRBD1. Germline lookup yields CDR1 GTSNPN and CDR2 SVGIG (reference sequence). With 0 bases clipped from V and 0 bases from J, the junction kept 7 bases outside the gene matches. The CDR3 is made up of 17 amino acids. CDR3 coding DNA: TGTGCCTGGAGTGTAACAGGGGCTGGAGCAACTAATGAAAAACTGTTTTTT. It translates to CAWSVTGAGATNEKLFF.

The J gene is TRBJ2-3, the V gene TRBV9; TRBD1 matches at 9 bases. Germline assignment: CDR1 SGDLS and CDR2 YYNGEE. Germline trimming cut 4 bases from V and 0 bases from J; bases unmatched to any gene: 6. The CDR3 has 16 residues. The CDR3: CASSITGGPSTDTQYF. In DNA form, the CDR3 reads TGTGCCAGCAGCATCACAGGGGGCCCCAGCACAGATACGCAGTATTTT.

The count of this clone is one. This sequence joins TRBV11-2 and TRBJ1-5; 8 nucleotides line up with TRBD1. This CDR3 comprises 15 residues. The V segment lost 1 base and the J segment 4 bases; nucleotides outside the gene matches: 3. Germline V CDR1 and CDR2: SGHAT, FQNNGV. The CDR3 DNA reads TGTGCCAGCAGCTTAGGACAGGGGAAAAATCAGCCCCAGCATTTT. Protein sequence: CASSLGQGKNQPQHF.

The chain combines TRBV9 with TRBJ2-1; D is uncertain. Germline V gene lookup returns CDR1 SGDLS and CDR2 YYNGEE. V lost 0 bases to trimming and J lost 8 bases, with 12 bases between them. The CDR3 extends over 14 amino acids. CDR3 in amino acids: CASSVGHRADEQFF. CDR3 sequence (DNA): TGTGCCAGCAGCGTAGGCCATAGGGCCGATGAGCAGTTCTTC.